This section outlines one T cell receptor beta chain sequence together with its context. Sequenced by immunoSEQ multiplex PCR; TCRdb stores in-frame clones only, minus some. The sample has more than 300,000 clones; 88% are singletons. V trimming: 6 bases; J trimming: 10 bases; junction bases outside the gene matches: 8. Germline V gene sequence: CDR1 MNHEY, CDR2 SMNVEV (reference sequence). The CDR3 totals 14 residues. The sample originates from a study of blood T cell repertoires in COVID-19. Participants came from roughly 23 US areas, aged about 18 to 90 years. Allocation to cohorts depended on clinical history reported by the participants. Donors in Cohort 3 counted as recovered after two negative PCRs, clearance, or symptom resolution.

The specimen sequenced was PBMCs or T cells enriched from blood (not recorded which). The chain employs TRBV27 and TRBJ1-6; 8 bases match TRBD1. The sequence was collected from a young woman who had recovered from COVID-19. The CDR3 loop is CASSPDRGGSPLHF. The CDR3 bases are TGTGCCAGCAGCCCAGACAGGGGAGGCTCACCCCTCCACTTT.